A selection of T cell receptor beta chains follows, all from one sample in a study of shared clonotypes between healthy human individuals. The protocol was immunoSEQ multiplex PCR, while the TCRdb copy is restricted to in-frame clones and leaves out a portion. The sample consists of 1,400,000 or so clones, approximately 98.5% of them appearing once. Sample: naive CD4+ T cells sorted from blood. The receptors come from a man younger than 40 in good health. Both conserved end residues are part of each CDR3. The order of the fields is CDR3 protein, CDR3 DNA, clone size, D gene, V gene, J gene. The D gene is left open where the match is weak. Where a row states a size, it is once, few, many or the class of an expanded clone; other rows omit it.

CDR3: CASSLSSYNEQFF
DNA: TGTGCCAGCAGCTTAAGCTCCTACAATGAGCAGTTCTTC
size: .
D: .
V: TRBV7-9
J: TRBJ2-1

CDR3: CASSVEVSGIASEQFF
DNA: TGTGCCAGCAGCGTAGAGGTCAGCGGGATCGCTAGTGAGCAGTTCTTC
size: once
D: TRBD2
V: TRBV9
J: TRBJ2-1

CDR3: CASSPPGTSANTGELFF
DNA: TGTGCCAGCAGCCCGCCCGGGACTAGCGCGAACACCGGGGAGCTGTTTTTT
size: .
D: TRBD2
V: TRBV7-8
J: TRBJ2-2

CDR3: CASSQGHVGSTNEKLFF
DNA: TGCGCCAGCAGCCAAGGACACGTGGGATCAACTAATGAAAAACTGTTTTTT
size: .
D: .
V: TRBV4-3
J: TRBJ1-4

CDR3: CASSLRVGTIYF
DNA: TGTGCCAGCAGCTTAAGGGTGGGCACCATATATTTT
size: .
D: .
V: TRBV7-2
J: TRBJ1-3

CDR3: CASSQSSGANVLTF
DNA: TGTGCCAGCAGCCAGAGCTCTGGGGCCAACGTCCTGACTTTC
size: .
D: .
V: TRBV9
J: TRBJ2-6

CDR3: CASSLVGQGRQETQYF
DNA: TGTGCCAGCAGCTTAGTGGGGCAGGGAAGGCAAGAGACCCAGTACTTC
size: .
D: .
V: TRBV7-9
J: TRBJ2-5

CDR3: CASSMTAPAAEAFF
DNA: TGTGCCAGCAGTATGACAGCGCCGGCCGCTGAAGCTTTCTTT
size: .
D: .
V: TRBV27
J: TRBJ1-1

CDR3: CASSVAGTGVKETQYF
DNA: TGCGCCAGCAGTGTTGCCGGGACAGGGGTTAAAGAGACCCAGTACTTC
size: once
D: TRBD1
V: TRBV10-2
J: TRBJ2-5

CDR3: CASSSSGRSETQYF
DNA: TGTGCCAGTAGCTCTAGCGGGAGGAGTGAGACCCAGTACTTC
size: .
D: TRBD2
V: TRBV19
J: TRBJ2-5

CDR3: CASSQEGRGNYGYTF
DNA: TGCGCCAGCAGCCAAGAAGGCAGGGGGAACTATGGCTACACCTTC
size: .
D: TRBD1
V: TRBV4-3
J: TRBJ1-2

CDR3: CASSLIGGPNTEAFF
DNA: TGCGCCAGCAGCTTGATCGGGGGACCGAACACTGAAGCTTTCTTT
size: .
D: .
V: TRBV5-1
J: TRBJ1-1

CDR3: CAIRGRADQPQHF
DNA: TGTGCCATCAGGGGACGGGCAGATCAGCCCCAGCATTTT
size: once
D: .
V: TRBV10-3
J: TRBJ1-5

CDR3: CASIVAPSGGYGYTF
DNA: TGTGCCAGCATCGTAGCGCCAAGTGGGGGCTATGGCTACACCTTC
size: .
D: .
V: TRBV28
J: TRBJ1-2

CDR3: CASSLSGEGTGELFF
DNA: TGCGCCAGCAGCTTGTCGGGGGAGGGCACCGGGGAGCTGTTTTTT
size: .
D: TRBD2
V: TRBV5-1
J: TRBJ2-2

CDR3: CAISGIYNEQFF
DNA: TGTGCCATCAGTGGGATCTACAATGAGCAGTTCTTC
size: .
D: .
V: TRBV10-3
J: TRBJ2-1

CDR3: CATSRGGTEAFF
DNA: TGTGCCACTTCCCGAGGTGGCACTGAAGCTTTCTTT
size: .
D: .
V: TRBV27
J: TRBJ1-1

CDR3: CASTPKSTDTQYF
DNA: TGTGCCAGTACCCCCAAAAGCACAGATACGCAGTATTTT
size: .
D: .
V: TRBV19
J: TRBJ2-3

CDR3: CASSPYRGQGNNEQFF
DNA: TGTGCCAGCTCACCATACCGGGGACAGGGTAACAATGAGCAGTTCTTC
size: .
D: TRBD1
V: TRBV18
J: TRBJ2-1

CDR3: CASSLEEGTGYEQYF
DNA: TGTGCCAGCAGCTTAGAAGAGGGGACGGGCTACGAGCAGTACTTC
size: .
D: .
V: TRBV7-2
J: TRBJ2-7

CDR3: CASSFPGQAFTRYGYTF
DNA: TGTGCCAGCAGCTTTCCGGGACAGGCGTTTACCCGCTATGGCTACACCTTC
size: .
D: TRBD1
V: TRBV5-8
J: TRBJ1-2

CDR3: CAISEAGSNQPQHF
DNA: TGTGCCATCAGTGAAGCAGGGTCCAATCAGCCCCAGCATTTT
size: .
D: .
V: TRBV10-3
J: TRBJ1-5

CDR3: CASSYGQSYEQYF
DNA: TGTGCCAGCAGCTACGGACAGTCCTACGAGCAGTACTTC
size: .
D: .
V: TRBV7-3
J: TRBJ2-7

CDR3: CASHYADTQYF
DNA: TGTGCCAGCCACTACGCAGATACGCAGTATTTT
size: .
D: .
V: TRBV5-6
J: TRBJ2-3

CDR3: CASSIGSSYNEQFF
DNA: TGTGCCAGCAGCATCGGTAGCTCCTACAATGAGCAGTTCTTC
size: .
D: .
V: TRBV9
J: TRBJ2-1

CDR3: CASRAADRPNEKLFF
DNA: TGTGCCAGCAGGGCGGCGGACAGGCCAAATGAAAAACTGTTTTTT
size: .
D: TRBD1
V: TRBV6-1
J: TRBJ1-4

CDR3: CASSQGLAGNSYEQYF
DNA: TGTGCCAGCAGCCAAGGACTAGCGGGAAACTCCTACGAGCAGTACTTC
size: .
D: TRBD2
V: TRBV11-2
J: TRBJ2-7

CDR3: CASSETRNEQFF
DNA: TGTGCCAGCAGTGAAACTAGGAATGAGCAGTTCTTC
size: once
D: .
V: TRBV2
J: TRBJ2-1

CDR3: CASSLIWGQETQYF
DNA: TGTGCCAGCAGCTTAATCTGGGGCCAAGAGACCCAGTACTTC
size: .
D: .
V: TRBV7-6
J: TRBJ2-5

CDR3: CASSLGVIGNTIYF
DNA: TGCGCCAGCAGCTTGGGGGTAATTGGAAACACCATATATTTT
size: .
D: .
V: TRBV5-1
J: TRBJ1-3

CDR3: CASSPRLGLSPQETQYF
DNA: TGTGCCAGCTCACCTCGACTTGGGCTCTCGCCCCAAGAGACCCAGTACTTC
size: .
D: .
V: TRBV18
J: TRBJ2-5

CDR3: CASSSPGPGPFSEKLFF
DNA: TGTGCCAGCAGTTCCCCAGGCCCGGGACCTTTTAGTGAAAAACTGTTTTTT
size: .
D: .
V: TRBV27
J: TRBJ1-4

CDR3: CASCKGTSVSYEQYF
DNA: TGTGCCAGCTGTAAGGGGACTAGCGTTTCCTACGAGCAGTACTTC
size: .
D: TRBD2
V: TRBV6-5
J: TRBJ2-7

CDR3: CASSFNLRTKSEQYF
DNA: TGTGCCAGCAGCTTTAATCTCAGAACCAAGAGCGAGCAGTACTTC
size: .
D: .
V: TRBV7-9
J: TRBJ2-7

CDR3: CASSVVGGTDTQYF
DNA: TGTGCCAGCAGCGTCGTAGGCGGCACAGATACGCAGTATTTT
size: .
D: .
V: TRBV9
J: TRBJ2-3

CDR3: CATRGDPNTGELFF
DNA: TGCGCCACCAGGGGGGATCCGAACACCGGGGAGCTGTTTTTT
size: .
D: .
V: TRBV5-1
J: TRBJ2-2

CDR3: CSVLRNSGPHNEQFF
DNA: TGCAGCGTTTTGCGGAATAGCGGGCCTCACAATGAGCAGTTCTTC
size: .
D: TRBD2
V: TRBV29-1
J: TRBJ2-1

CDR3: CATSREGVVKNIQYF
DNA: TGTGCCACCAGCAGGGAAGGGGTGGTCAAAAACATTCAGTACTTC
size: .
D: .
V: TRBV15
J: TRBJ2-4

CDR3: CASSQRRDRAHIEAFF
DNA: TGTGCCAGCAGCCAGAGAAGGGACAGGGCTCATATCGAAGCTTTCTTT
size: .
D: TRBD1
V: TRBV14
J: TRBJ1-1

CDR3: CASRVLAETYEQYF
DNA: TGCGCCAGCAGAGTCCTAGCGGAAACCTACGAGCAGTACTTC
size: once
D: TRBD2
V: TRBV5-1
J: TRBJ2-7

CDR3: CATEVGSSYGYTF
DNA: TGTGCCACCGAAGTCGGGAGTAGCTATGGCTACACCTTC
size: .
D: .
V: TRBV19
J: TRBJ1-2

CDR3: CASSAGTSPSETQYF
DNA: TGTGCCAGCAGCGCCGGAACTAGTCCAAGTGAGACCCAGTACTTC
size: .
D: .
V: TRBV9
J: TRBJ2-5

CDR3: CASSLGRGAGGQPQHF
DNA: TGTGCCAGCAGCTTAGGACGGGGGGCCGGCGGTCAGCCCCAGCATTTT
size: .
D: .
V: TRBV11-2
J: TRBJ1-5

CDR3: CSARDRGNTEAFF
DNA: TGCAGCGCAAGAGACAGGGGGAACACTGAAGCTTTCTTT
size: .
D: TRBD1
V: TRBV29-1
J: TRBJ1-1

CDR3: CASSFTSGRAADTQYF
DNA: TGTGCCAGCAGCTTCACTAGCGGGAGGGCGGCAGATACGCAGTATTTT
size: .
D: TRBD2
V: TRBV7-2
J: TRBJ2-3

CDR3: CASSPLPGQGTYEQYF
DNA: TGTGCCAGCTCACCACTTCCGGGACAGGGGACCTACGAGCAGTACTTC
size: .
D: TRBD1
V: TRBV18
J: TRBJ2-7

CDR3: CASSDSTSGVFENQYF
DNA: TGTGCCAGCAGTGACAGCACTAGCGGGGTATTTGAGAACCAGTACTTC
size: .
D: TRBD2
V: TRBV2
J: TRBJ2-5

CDR3: CSVELPEYYNEQFF
DNA: TGCAGCGTTGAATTGCCCGAGTACTACAATGAGCAGTTCTTC
size: .
D: .
V: TRBV29-1
J: TRBJ2-1

CDR3: CAWSHLNPQREGLETQYF
DNA: TGTGCCTGGAGTCACCTGAACCCCCAGCGGGAGGGCCTAGAGACCCAGTACTTC
size: .
D: TRBD2
V: TRBV30
J: TRBJ2-5